This entry concerns a single T cell receptor beta chain. Its target is not known. This record comes from a study of T cell responses to AZD1222 COVID-19 vaccine. Study-level results: Donors were largely white British and mainly female; clonal diversity was possibly underestimated.

Method: immunoSEQ multiplex PCR; TCRdb's copy keeps in-frame clones and lacks some. The sample records 180,000 or so clones, approximately 94% being singletons. V lost 0 bases and J 6 bases, leaving 21 bases between the germline ends. Germline assignment: CDR1 SGHRS and CDR2 YFSETQ. This CDR3 is 17 amino acids long. The sequence derives from an adult who received the AZD1222 COVID-19 vaccine. This sequence joins TRBV5-1 and TRBJ1-2; D might be TRBD1 (5 bases). Specimen: peripheral blood, collected 28 days after the second AZD1222 dose. The DNA for the CDR3 is TGCGCCAGCAGCTTGGGGTCGACAAACCCGGGGACCCATGGCTACACCTTC. Protein product: CASSLGSTNPGTHGYTF.